These T cell receptor beta chains were read from a single sample in a study of cytomegalovirus exposure and HLA in healthy donors. The assay was immunoSEQ multiplex PCR, and TCRdb's table has in-frame clones only and misses some. The table lists tens of thousands of clones, with just over 15% in the top ten. Sequenced material: PBMCs. Receptors were obtained from a man aged 50 or older in good health and CMV-seropositive. CDR3s include the opening cysteine and the closing phenylalanine or tryptophan.

j_call cdr3_length v_call cdr3_aa
TRBJ2-1 12 TRBV30 CAWSRDYNEQFF
TRBJ1-2 13 TRBV6-6 CAIRQGTLYGYTF
TRBJ2-1 15 TRBV28 CASSPRLAGGSEQFF
TRBJ2-1 16 TRBV7-2 CASSLLGAENFDEQFF
TRBJ2-2 19 TRBV30 CAWSVLGLAGGGNTGELFF
TRBJ2-1 15 TRBV18 CASSQAWTDYNEQFF
TRBJ1-1 13 TRBV6-5 CASTRTAGTEAFF
TRBJ1-5 14 TRBV28 CASSNRSGNQPQHF
TRBJ2-3 15 TRBV2 CASSGTSGWTDTQYF
TRBJ2-5 16 TRBV4-3 CASSRGLAGFGETQYF
TRBJ2-7 12 TRBV5-4 CASSSYSYEQYF
TRBJ1-2 13 TRBV2 CASSATGYYGYTF
TRBJ1-1 14 TRBV30 CAWSVSQGATEAFF
TRBJ1-1 11 TRBV20-1 CSATRPPRTFF
TRBJ2-7 15 TRBV7-2 CASSLVLDNRYEQYF
TRBJ2-2 15 TRBV4-2 CASSQVVAFTGELFF
TRBJ2-7 11 TRBV20-1 CSARTDKEQYF
TRBJ1-2 15 TRBV5-1 CASSDPGQGRYGYTF
TRBJ2-1 15 TRBV30 CAWSGLAGGSNEQFF
TRBJ1-5 13 TRBV7-2 CATSTGINQPQHF
TRBJ1-3 17 TRBV18 CASSSLRTGAGGNTIYF
TRBJ1-5 15 TRBV30 CAWSVLSGMGQPQHF
TRBJ1-2 14 TRBV27 CASSPSQGALGYTF
TRBJ1-5 13 TRBV27 CASSFRGDQPQHF
NA 13 TRBV29-1 CSVDSPDSYEQYF
TRBJ2-3 18 TRBV13 CASSLKAGASGSLDTQYF
TRBJ1-4 14 TRBV11-2 CASSLAQGVEKLFF
TRBJ1-1 14 TRBV5-1 CASSLGTGNTEAFF
TRBJ2-1 15 TRBV4-3 CASGPSLSSYNEQFF
TRBJ2-3 15 TRBV15 CATSRARLGGSKTDF
TRBJ2-1 14 TRBV6-5 CASSLAGRHNEQFF
TRBJ1-1 13 TRBV29-1 CSVAGRVNTEAFF
TRBJ1-2 12 TRBV30 CAWSPRFYGYTF
TRBJ1-5 15 TRBV7-2 CASSLEQGGNQPQHF
TRBJ1-2 15 TRBV7-2 CASSRDRTANYGYTF
TRBJ2-5 15 TRBV11-2 CASSLGLQVEETQYF
TRBJ2-1 20 TRBV11-3 CASSLDRMGLAGDRGNEQFF
TRBJ1-1 15 TRBV19 CASSLTGGLNTEAFF
TRBJ2-1 16 TRBV18 CASSPPAPPQTNEQFF
TRBJ1-2 13 TRBV28 CASITGNYDGYTF
TRBJ2-1 13 TRBV6-5 CASSYLNRDEQFF
TRBJ1-3 17 TRBV4-3 CASSQGPSSLSGNTIYF
TRBJ2-1 15 TRBV11-2 CASRPIAGGYNEQFF
TRBJ1-6 13 TRBV7-2 CASNVRSGSPLHF
TRBJ1-5 12 TRBV19 CASSPGNQPQHF
TRBJ1-1 21 TRBV18 CASSPQKLDRAWVVMNTEAFF
TRBJ2-7 15 TRBV5-1 CASSLDGGIPYEQYF
TRBJ2-1 13 TRBV30 CAWSASGSHEQFF
TRBJ1-2 15 TRBV2 CASRSTGGADYGYTF
TRBJ2-1 16 TRBV19 CASTLGGLAAYNEQFF
TRBJ1-1 14 TRBV11-3 CASSHRGRAGEAFF